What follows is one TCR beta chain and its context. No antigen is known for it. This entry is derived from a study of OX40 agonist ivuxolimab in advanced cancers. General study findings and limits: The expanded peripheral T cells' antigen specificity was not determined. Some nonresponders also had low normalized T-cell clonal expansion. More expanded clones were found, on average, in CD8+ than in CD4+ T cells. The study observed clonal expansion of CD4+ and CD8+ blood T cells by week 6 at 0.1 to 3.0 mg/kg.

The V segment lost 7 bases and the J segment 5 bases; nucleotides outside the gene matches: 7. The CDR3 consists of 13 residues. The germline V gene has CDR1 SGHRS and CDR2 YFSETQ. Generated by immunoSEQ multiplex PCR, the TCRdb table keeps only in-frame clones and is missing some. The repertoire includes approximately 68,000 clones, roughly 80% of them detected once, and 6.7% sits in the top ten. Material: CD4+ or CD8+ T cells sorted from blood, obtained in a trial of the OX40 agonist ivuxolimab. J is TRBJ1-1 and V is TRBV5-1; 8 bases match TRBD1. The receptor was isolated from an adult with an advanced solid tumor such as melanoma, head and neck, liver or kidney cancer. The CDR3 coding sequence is TGCGCCAGCTCAGGGGGCGCGCGGACTGAAGCTTTCTTT. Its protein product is CASSGGARTEAFF.